These 5 T cell receptor beta chains share one sample of origin, sequenced in a study of T cell responses to AZD1222 COVID-19 vaccine. Sequencing was performed with immunoSEQ multiplex PCR; in TCRdb, only in-frame clones are kept and a portion is missing. Here the sample spans around 100,000 clones, 80% to 85% being singletons. The sequences come from peripheral blood, collected on day 0 of AZD1222 vaccination. These TCRs come from an adult in good health.

V is TRBV7-2 and J is TRBJ2-7; unclear D gene. Trimming took 0 bases from V and 6 from J, leaving 9 bases between them. The germline V gene has CDR1 SGHTA and CDR2 FQGNSA. This CDR3 spans 13 amino acids. The CDR3 loop reads CASSLAEKAEQYF. In DNA form, the CDR3 reads TGTGCCAGCAGCTTAGCAGAAAAGGCCGAGCAGTACTTC.

The V and J genes are TRBV7-2 and TRBJ2-7, with TRBD2 as a possible D gene (7 bases). The germline CDR1 and CDR2 sequences are SGHTA and FQGNSA. CDR3 size: 15 residues. V dropped 5 bases and J dropped 2 bases, with 16 bases sitting between them. This CDR3 is CASSPTGGGPYEQYF. The CDR3 DNA is TGTGCCAGCAGCCCGACTGGGGGGGGCCCCTACGAGCAGTACTTC.

This sequence joins TRBV5-5 and TRBJ1-2; 7 bases match TRBD1. The CDR3 runs 12 residues. Germline assignment: CDR1 SGHKS and CDR2 YYEKEE (reference sequence). Trimming cost V 5 bases and J 10 bases; bases outside gene matches: 8. CDR3 in amino acids: CASSLDRVVYTF. CDR3 bases: TGTGCCAGCAGTCTCGACAGGGTAGTCTACACCTTC. The variable domain in full, completed from reference TRBV5-5 and TRBJ1-2, reads DAGVTQSPTHLIKTRGQQVTLRCSPISGHKSVSWYQQVLGQGPQFIFQYYEKEERGRGNFPDRFSARQFPNYSSELNVNALLLGDSALYLCASSLDRVVYTFGSGTRLTVV.

The chain is built from TRBV5-8 and TRBJ1-2; TRBD1 matches 7 bases. This CDR3 contains 14 residues. The V gene end was trimmed by 4 bases and the J gene end by 10 bases; junction bases not matched to a gene: 13. Germline V gene data show CDR1 as SGHTS and CDR2 as YDEGEE. The CDR3 sequence is CASSPRTGIDDYTF. The CDR3 DNA reads as TGTGCCAGCAGCCCCCGGACAGGAATAGACGACTACACCTTC.

The chain combines TRBV9 with TRBJ2-3; TRBD2 matches at 13 bases. Trimming took 2 bases from V and 2 from J; bases not matched to a gene: 2. Germline V gene sequence: CDR1 SGDLS, CDR2 YYNGEE. The CDR3 spans 16 residues. The DNA of the CDR3 is TGTGCCAGCAGCGTGGGACTAGCGGGAAACACAGATACGCAGTATTTT. It is translated as CASSVGLAGNTDTQYF.